This T cell receptor (beta chain) was obtained from a study of T cell clonality in common variable immunodeficiency. Regarding the study as a whole: Reportedly, TCR beta sequences from common variable immunodeficiency showed fewer deletions and N-nucleotide insertions.

At least ten counts were recorded for this clone. The target antigen is unknown. The read ends 3 residues before the CDR3 terminus; that terminus is restored from the germline J gene. CDR1 and CDR2 (germline): SNHLY, FYNNEI. The CDR3 length is 12 residues. Sequencing used immunoSEQ multiplex PCR; TCRdb keeps in-frame clones, though not all of them. The sample offers 25,000 to 30,000 clones and no singletons, the top ten holding about 29%. Sequences were obtained from peripheral blood mononuclear cells. The sequence was collected from a human donor with common variable immunodeficiency. The chain has TRBV2 and TRBJ2-5; D not resolved. CDR3 DNA, as far as it was read: TGTGCCAGCGCTGCCCTAATCGGTACC. Its protein product is CASAALIGT. The CDR3 reads in full as CASAALIGTQYF.